The clone carrying this T cell receptor (beta chain) was picked up many times. This sample is part of a study of Graves' ophthalmopathy and Graves' hyperthyroidism. Amplifying from RNA transcripts, the study obtained TCR beta CDR3 regions. First-round RT-PCR relied on HTBI primers, and a second-round multiplex PCR came next. A single record per CDR3 protein comes from TCRdb applying MiXCR to the multiplex PCR reads. The sample includes some 350,000 distinct CDR3 sequences, about a sixth of them seen just once. Sequencing was done on a sample of peripheral blood. The TCR originated in an adult woman with stable Graves' hyperthyroidism.

The CDR3 sequence: CSVPPSGTDSNQPQHF. The CDR3 coding sequence is TGCAGCGTCCCCCCTTCCGGGACAGATAGCAATCAGCCCCAGCATTTT. V usage is TRBV29-1 and J usage is TRBJ1-5; TRBD1 aligns across 7 bases. The V gene's germline CDR1 is SQVTM and CDR2 ANQGSEA. V dropped 6 bases and J dropped 0; count of bases not matched to a gene: 11. The CDR3 has 16 amino acids.